The rows below give T cell receptor beta chains drawn from one sample of a study of shared clonotypes between healthy human individuals. Here immunoSEQ multiplex PCR was the method, and the copy in TCRdb shows in-frame clones only, minus some. This sample has a few hundred thousand clones, with roughly 78% found just once. Sequencing input: PBMCs. These receptors were collected from a woman aged 40-49 years in good health. Some clones in this sample may be carry-over from other donors' samples. CDR3s include the opening cysteine and the closing phenylalanine or tryptophan. Each record gives: CDR3 DNA, CDR3 protein, D gene, V gene, clone size, J gene. D genes are given only for firm matches. Expanded clones get a size class; other rows say once, few or many, or leave the size out.

CDR3 DNA: TGTGCCAGCCGGTGGGCCTTATCGGGGGCCAACGTCCTGACTTTC; CDR3 protein: CASRWALSGANVLTF; D gene: NA; V gene: TRBV28; clone size: NA; J gene: TRBJ2-6
CDR3 DNA: TGTGCCAGCAGTTCCACCGCGGGGGGCGGTGAAAAACTGTTTTTT; CDR3 protein: CASSSTAGGGEKLFF; D gene: NA; V gene: TRBV27; clone size: NA; J gene: TRBJ1-4
CDR3 DNA: TGTGCCAGCAGTTCTAGTCTGGGGCTAAGCTCCTACGAGCAGTACTTC; CDR3 protein: CASSSSLGLSSYEQYF; D gene: NA; V gene: TRBV27; clone size: NA; J gene: TRBJ2-7
CDR3 DNA: TGTGCCAGCAGTGAAACAGACAATGAGCAGTTCTTC; CDR3 protein: CASSETDNEQFF; D gene: NA; V gene: TRBV2; clone size: NA; J gene: TRBJ2-1
CDR3 DNA: TGTGCCAGCAGCCCATCTAGCACAGATACGCAGTATTTT; CDR3 protein: CASSPSSTDTQYF; D gene: NA; V gene: TRBV7-8; clone size: few; J gene: TRBJ2-3
CDR3 DNA: TGTGCCAGCAGCTTGGACAGGGTTAGTTACGAGCAGTACTTC; CDR3 protein: CASSLDRVSYEQYF; D gene: TRBD1; V gene: TRBV7-2; clone size: NA; J gene: TRBJ2-7
CDR3 DNA: TGTGCCAGCAGTTTATCGAACGGAGAGACCCAGTACTTC; CDR3 protein: CASSLSNGETQYF; D gene: NA; V gene: TRBV27; clone size: few; J gene: TRBJ2-5
CDR3 DNA: TGTGCCAGCAGCCCTAGCGGGAGGGCGTACAATGAGCAGTTCTTC; CDR3 protein: CASSPSGRAYNEQFF; D gene: TRBD2; V gene: TRBV7-9; clone size: NA; J gene: TRBJ2-1
CDR3 DNA: TGTGCCAGCAGCTTACAGGAGAACACCGGGGAGCTGTTTTTT; CDR3 protein: CASSLQENTGELFF; D gene: NA; V gene: TRBV7-3; clone size: NA; J gene: TRBJ2-2
CDR3 DNA: TGTGCCAGTAAGACCTTAATGGGGACTAGCGGGGGGACAGATACGCAGTATTTT; CDR3 protein: CASKTLMGTSGGTDTQYF; D gene: NA; V gene: TRBV21-1; clone size: NA; J gene: TRBJ2-3
CDR3 DNA: TGCAGCGTTGCCCTAGGACTAGCGGGAGACCCCGGGGAGCTGTTTTTT; CDR3 protein: CSVALGLAGDPGELFF; D gene: TRBD2; V gene: TRBV29-1; clone size: NA; J gene: TRBJ2-2
CDR3 DNA: TGTGCCAGCAGCTTAATAAACACCGGGGAGCTGTTTTTT; CDR3 protein: CASSLINTGELFF; D gene: NA; V gene: TRBV7-3; clone size: NA; J gene: TRBJ2-2
CDR3 DNA: TGTGCCAGTAATTTGGTCGACGGGGAGCTGTTTTTT; CDR3 protein: CASNLVDGELFF; D gene: NA; V gene: TRBV19; clone size: NA; J gene: TRBJ2-2
CDR3 DNA: TGTGCCAGCAGTTGGGGAAACTCTGGGGCCAACGTCCTGACTTTC; CDR3 protein: CASSWGNSGANVLTF; D gene: NA; V gene: TRBV28; clone size: NA; J gene: TRBJ2-6
CDR3 DNA: TGTGCCAGCAGCTTGAGGGAGGGAGAAGCTTTCTTT; CDR3 protein: CASSLREGEAFF; D gene: NA; V gene: TRBV5-4; clone size: few; J gene: TRBJ1-1
CDR3 DNA: TGTGCCAGCAGCTTAGGGACGGAAGACTACGAGCAGTACTTC; CDR3 protein: CASSLGTEDYEQYF; D gene: NA; V gene: TRBV7-6; clone size: few; J gene: TRBJ2-7
CDR3 DNA: TGTGCCAGCAGTGGCAGGCCGTTGAACACTGAAGCTTTCTTT; CDR3 protein: CASSGRPLNTEAFF; D gene: NA; V gene: TRBV28; clone size: NA; J gene: TRBJ1-1
CDR3 DNA: TGTGCCAGCAGCCTAGCGGGAGCAGACACGGAGTACGAGCAGTACTTC; CDR3 protein: CASSLAGADTEYEQYF; D gene: TRBD2; V gene: TRBV4-2; clone size: NA; J gene: TRBJ2-7
CDR3 DNA: TGTGCCAGCAGCCAAGAAAAACAGGACAATCAGCCCCAGCATTTT; CDR3 protein: CASSQEKQDNQPQHF; D gene: NA; V gene: TRBV14; clone size: few; J gene: TRBJ1-5
CDR3 DNA: TGTGCCAGTAGTATATCCGGACAGGGTATCTACGAGCAGTACTTC; CDR3 protein: CASSISGQGIYEQYF; D gene: TRBD1; V gene: TRBV19; clone size: NA; J gene: TRBJ2-7
CDR3 DNA: TGTGCCAGTAGTCCCCCACGCGGGACAGGGGGCGGTTTTAGCTACGAGCAGTACTTC; CDR3 protein: CASSPPRGTGGGFSYEQYF; D gene: TRBD1; V gene: TRBV19; clone size: NA; J gene: TRBJ2-7
CDR3 DNA: TGCGCCAGCAGCCAAGTAGGGGTGGGTGGCTACACCTTC; CDR3 protein: CASSQVGVGGYTF; D gene: NA; V gene: TRBV4-1; clone size: NA; J gene: TRBJ1-2
CDR3 DNA: TGTGCCAGCAGCGTGGACAGGGCGGGTACAGATACGCAGTATTTT; CDR3 protein: CASSVDRAGTDTQYF; D gene: TRBD1; V gene: TRBV5-4; clone size: once; J gene: TRBJ2-3
CDR3 DNA: TGCGCCAGCAGCCAAAGGGTTTTGCCGGGAGGAGGGCGGGAGACCCAGTACTTC; CDR3 protein: CASSQRVLPGGGRETQYF; D gene: TRBD2; V gene: TRBV4-1; clone size: NA; J gene: TRBJ2-5
CDR3 DNA: TGTGCCAGCAGCCCAAGGAGAGGACAGGACTACGAGCAGTACTTC; CDR3 protein: CASSPRRGQDYEQYF; D gene: TRBD1; V gene: TRBV7-6; clone size: NA; J gene: TRBJ2-7
CDR3 DNA: TGTGCCAGCCGAGACAGGGTATGGATAGATGAGCAGTTCTTC; CDR3 protein: CASRDRVWIDEQFF; D gene: TRBD1; V gene: TRBV19; clone size: NA; J gene: TRBJ2-1
CDR3 DNA: TGTGCCAGCAGCTTAGCTGCGGGAAGGGGGAATGAGCAGTTCTTC; CDR3 protein: CASSLAAGRGNEQFF; D gene: NA; V gene: TRBV7-9; clone size: NA; J gene: TRBJ2-1
CDR3 DNA: TGTGCCAGCAGTACCCGCGGGGCAACTAATGAAAAACTGTTTTTT; CDR3 protein: CASSTRGATNEKLFF; D gene: NA; V gene: TRBV28; clone size: NA; J gene: TRBJ1-4
CDR3 DNA: TGTGCCAGCACCCCGAGGGAGGGCCCCCTCTCTGGAAACACCATATATTTT; CDR3 protein: CASTPREGPLSGNTIYF; D gene: NA; V gene: TRBV9; clone size: NA; J gene: TRBJ1-3
CDR3 DNA: TGTGCCAGCAGACCCCCGCGGGGGGGCGGCCAGCCCCAGCATTTT; CDR3 protein: CASRPPRGGGQPQHF; D gene: NA; V gene: TRBV28; clone size: many; J gene: TRBJ1-5
CDR3 DNA: TGTGCCAGCAGCTTCAGCGGGGTGGATACGCAGTATTTT; CDR3 protein: CASSFSGVDTQYF; D gene: TRBD2; V gene: TRBV9; clone size: few; J gene: TRBJ2-3
CDR3 DNA: TGTGCCAGCAGCCTATTGACAGGGACGGATGGCTACACCTTC; CDR3 protein: CASSLLTGTDGYTF; D gene: TRBD1; V gene: TRBV5-4; clone size: once; J gene: TRBJ1-2
CDR3 DNA: TGTGCCAGCAGTTTATCTAACTTGGAGGACAGGGGTGAGACTGAAGCTTTCTTT; CDR3 protein: CASSLSNLEDRGETEAFF; D gene: TRBD1; V gene: TRBV28; clone size: NA; J gene: TRBJ1-1
CDR3 DNA: TGTGCCAGCAGCTTAGGCCCTTTGGAGTCCGGGAAGCAGTTCTTC; CDR3 protein: CASSLGPLESGKQFF; D gene: NA; V gene: TRBV11-2; clone size: NA; J gene: TRBJ2-1
CDR3 DNA: TGTGCCAGCAGCTTTGGCAGGGATGGCGAGCAGTACTTC; CDR3 protein: CASSFGRDGEQYF; D gene: NA; V gene: TRBV7-2; clone size: few; J gene: TRBJ2-7
CDR3 DNA: TGTGCCAGCAGCCCGGACGGACCCGCGAACACCGGGGAGCTGTTTTTT; CDR3 protein: CASSPDGPANTGELFF; D gene: NA; V gene: TRBV5-6; clone size: NA; J gene: TRBJ2-2
CDR3 DNA: TGTGCCAGCAGAGGGACTAGTCGAGAGACCCAGTACTTC; CDR3 protein: CASRGTSRETQYF; D gene: TRBD2; V gene: TRBV28; clone size: once; J gene: TRBJ2-5
CDR3 DNA: TGTGCCATCAGTGAGTCCGCCCGGGGTGCTAATGAAAAACTGTTTTTT; CDR3 protein: CAISESARGANEKLFF; D gene: NA; V gene: TRBV10-3; clone size: few; J gene: TRBJ1-4
CDR3 DNA: TGTGCCAGCAGCTTAACGTTTGGTAGCGGCAATGAGCAGTTCTTC; CDR3 protein: CASSLTFGSGNEQFF; D gene: NA; V gene: TRBV7-3; clone size: NA; J gene: TRBJ2-1
CDR3 DNA: TGCAGCGTTGAGGACTCTCTCTACGAGCAGTACTTC; CDR3 protein: CSVEDSLYEQYF; D gene: NA; V gene: TRBV29-1; clone size: once; J gene: TRBJ2-7
CDR3 DNA: TGTGCCAGCAGCGTTTCCGGGACTAGATCCTACGAGCAGTACTTC; CDR3 protein: CASSVSGTRSYEQYF; D gene: TRBD2; V gene: TRBV9; clone size: NA; J gene: TRBJ2-7
CDR3 DNA: TGTGCCAGCAGTGAATCATCCGGGACAGGGCATCAGCCCCAGCATTTT; CDR3 protein: CASSESSGTGHQPQHF; D gene: TRBD1; V gene: TRBV6-1; clone size: few; J gene: TRBJ1-5
CDR3 DNA: TGTGCCAGCAGTGAATTAGGTATGGAGACCCAGTACTTC; CDR3 protein: CASSELGMETQYF; D gene: NA; V gene: TRBV6-1; clone size: NA; J gene: TRBJ2-5
CDR3 DNA: TGCGCCAGCAGCACCCATCCGGCTGGGAATGAGCAGTTCTTC; CDR3 protein: CASSTHPAGNEQFF; D gene: NA; V gene: TRBV4-1; clone size: NA; J gene: TRBJ2-1
CDR3 DNA: TGTGCCATCTGTCGCGGGGGACCCTACAATGAGCAGTTCTTC; CDR3 protein: CAICRGGPYNEQFF; D gene: TRBD2; V gene: TRBV10-3; clone size: NA; J gene: TRBJ2-1
CDR3 DNA: TGTGCCTGGTCGCAGGGTAGTGGGGACACCGGGGAGCTGTTTTTT; CDR3 protein: CAWSQGSGDTGELFF; D gene: NA; V gene: TRBV6-1; clone size: NA; J gene: TRBJ2-2
CDR3 DNA: TGTGCCAGCTCACCCATACAGGGAGGGAAAAACATTCAGTACTTC; CDR3 protein: CASSPIQGGKNIQYF; D gene: NA; V gene: TRBV18; clone size: NA; J gene: TRBJ2-4
CDR3 DNA: TGTGCCAGCAGGGGAGTTCCGAGCTCCTACGAGCAGTACTTC; CDR3 protein: CASRGVPSSYEQYF; D gene: NA; V gene: TRBV6-1; clone size: NA; J gene: TRBJ2-7
CDR3 DNA: TGTGCCAGCAGCCCCGGGTTCGGGACACCCCACAATGAGCAGTTCTTC; CDR3 protein: CASSPGFGTPHNEQFF; D gene: NA; V gene: TRBV11-2; clone size: NA; J gene: TRBJ2-1
CDR3 DNA: TGTGCCAGCACGATCCGGGAGCCCCGATCCTATGGCTACACCTTC; CDR3 protein: CASTIREPRSYGYTF; D gene: NA; V gene: TRBV6-1; clone size: NA; J gene: TRBJ1-2